This T cell receptor (beta chain) was identified in a study of PD-1 blockade in classical Hodgkin lymphoma. V lost 3 bases, J lost 4 bases, and 7 bases lay in between. The CDR3 has 13 amino acids. Per germline, CDR1 SGHDN and CDR2 FVKESK. Time point noted: cycle 4 day 1 (C4D1), after around six weeks of nivolumab. Every patient experienced relapse after autologous stem cell transplantation, and brentuximab vedotin exposure varied. Generated by immunoSEQ multiplex PCR, the TCRdb table keeps only in-frame clones and is missing some. Of 25,000 to 35,000 clones in the sample, 72% were seen once. The chain has TRBV14 and TRBJ1-3, with D hard to call. The sample consisted of peripheral blood mononuclear cells (PBMCs), taken before the fourth cycle of nivolumab. The receptor comes from a human donor with classical Hodgkin lymphoma. The CDR3 spells CASSHAGGNTIYF. The CDR3 bases are TGTGCCAGCAGCCACGCCGGGGGAAACACCATATATTTT. Full variable domain (rest looked up from reference TRBV14 and TRBJ1-3): EAGVTQFPSHSVIEKGQTVTLRCDPISGHDNLYWYRRVMGKEIKFLLHFVKESKQDESGMPNNRFLAERTGGTYSTLKVQPAELEDSGVYFCASSHAGGNTIYFGEGSWLTVV.